The 24 T cell receptor beta chains listed next were all sequenced from one sample in a study of technical replicates of blood from a few donors (dated by TCRdb to the late 2010s). To prepare the library, the immunoSEQ multiplex PCR assay was applied. Imported from immuneACCESS, the table was reduced by TCRdb to in-frame sequences with V and J called. These copies leave out some clones; in studies compared against another copy, an unresolved V gene accounts for under half, and the cause of the remainder is not known. The sample table records 64,000 or so clones; approximately 86% of these occur just once. The ten largest clones take up roughly 4.6% of the sample. Material for sequencing was PBMCs. These receptors originate from a human donor in good health. Some clones in this sample may be carry-over from other donors' samples.

The chain is built from TRBV6-5 and TRBJ2-7; D perhaps matches TRBD2 (5 bases). V was clipped by 2 bases and J by 3 bases, with 8 bases between them. Germline V gene sequence: CDR1 MNHEY, CDR2 SVGAGI. The CDR3 length is 13 residues. This chain's CDR3 is CASSYALDYEQYF. CDR3 bases: TGTGCCAGCAGTTACGCACTAGACTACGAGCAGTACTTC.

This clone has just a few counts. The J gene is TRBJ2-5, the V gene TRBV18; 11 bases are a match to TRBD2. V shed 2 bases and J 5 bases; nucleotides not matched to a gene: 4. Germline values: CDR1 KGHSH, CDR2 LQKENI. The CDR3 is 15 amino acids. The CDR3 DNA sequence: TGTGCCAGCTCACCAACTAGCGGGAGTAGGGAGACCCAGTACTTC. Translation gives CASSPTSGSRETQYF.

This rearrangement joins TRBV5-1 to TRBJ2-3, with TRBD1 matching over 8 bases. The CDR3 extends over 15 amino acids. J gave up 6 bases and V 1 base, and 7 bases lay outside the gene matches. Germline assignment: CDR1 SGHRS and CDR2 YFSETQ. The CDR3 DNA follows: TGCGCCAGCAGCTTGTCGGGACAGGCAGGGGATACGCAGTATTTT. Translation gives CASSLSGQAGDTQYF.

This chain connects TRBV27 to TRBJ1-2; 8 bases are shared with TRBD1. CDR1 and CDR2 from the germline V gene are MNHEY and SMNVEV (reference sequence). V shed 6 bases and J 3 bases; nucleotides not matched to a gene: 6. The CDR3 has 14 residues. CDR3 DNA: TGTGCCAGCAGCCAGACAGGGGTCTACTATGGCTACACCTTC. This encodes CASSQTGVYYGYTF.

This chain uses TRBV4-3 with TRBJ2-7; TRBD1 matches at 11 bases. Losses at the gene ends were 1 base for V and 0 bases for J; bases not matched to a gene: 2. The CDR3 sequence is 16 residues long. Germline CDR1 reads LGHNA; CDR2 reads YSLEER. CDR3 protein: CASSQGDRGSSYEQYF. The CDR3 DNA sequence: TGCGCCAGCAGCCAAGGGGACAGGGGGAGCTCCTACGAGCAGTACTTC.

On this clone: A junction end diverges from the germline sequence, so it may reflect a read error. V gene TRBV7-9 combines with J gene TRBJ1-6; D is possibly TRBD1 (6 bases). Germline CDR1 is SEHNR and CDR2 is FQNEAQ (reference sequence). This CDR3 spans 16 amino acids. CDR3 DNA: TGTGCCAGCAGTCGTGGGGCAGGGGTCTATGATTCACCCCTCCACTTT. It is translated as CASSRGAGVYDSPLHF.

This clone appeared once. The chain recombines TRBV5-1 with TRBJ2-2; weak D call: TRBD2 (6 bases). This CDR3 is 15 amino acids long. Germline values: CDR1 SGHRS, CDR2 YFSETQ. V dropped 4 bases and J dropped 0 bases, with 10 bases sitting between them. The CDR3 nucleotides are TGCGCCAGCAGCACCGGGACTGCGAACACCGGGGAGCTGTTTTTT. Translating gives CASSTGTANTGELFF.

This clone was detected a few times. This chain joins TRBV11-2 and TRBJ1-1; no clear D gene. This CDR3 has 12 residues. Trimming cost V 6 bases and J 1 base, with 6 bases left between them. The germline V gene encodes CDR1 SGHAT and CDR2 FQNNGV. DNA of the CDR3: TGTGCCAGCAGGTCAGGGAACACTGAAGCTTTCTTT. This encodes CASRSGNTEAFF. Full variable domain (outside the CDR3, taken from reference TRBV11-2 and TRBJ1-1): EAGVAQSPRYKIIEKRQSVAFWCNPISGHATLYWYQQILGQGPKLLIQFQNNGVVDDSQLPKDRFSAERLKGVDSTLKIQPAKLEDSAVYLCASRSGNTEAFFGQGTRLTVV.

Only one count was recorded for this clone. The chain combines TRBV11-2 with TRBJ2-1; no clear D gene. V was cut by 4 bases and J by 10 bases, with 11 bases left in between. Germline CDR1 is SGHAT and CDR2 is FQNNGV. This CDR3 has 12 amino acids. The CDR3 reads CASSSTVGEQFF. In DNA, the CDR3 is TGTGCCAGCAGCTCCACTGTCGGGGAGCAGTTCTTC. Full variable domain (rest looked up from reference TRBV11-2 and TRBJ2-1): EAGVAQSPRYKIIEKRQSVAFWCNPISGHATLYWYQQILGQGPKLLIQFQNNGVVDDSQLPKDRFSAERLKGVDSTLKIQPAKLEDSAVYLCASSSTVGEQFFGPGTRLTVL.

The chain combines TRBV27 with TRBJ2-7, with 11 positions matching TRBD2. Germline V lookup: CDR1 MNHEY, CDR2 SMNVEV (reference sequence). V was clipped by 5 bases and J by 2 bases; unmatched bases: 11. The CDR3 totals 17 residues. CDR3 DNA sequence: TGTGCCAGCAGTCCCCGTTTTGGGACTAGCGGCGCCTACGAGCAGTACTTC. Translation: CASSPRFGTSGAYEQYF.

This clone showed up just once. The chain uses TRBV2 and TRBJ1-2; D possibly corresponds to TRBD1 (6 bases). Germline assignment: CDR1 SNHLY and CDR2 FYNNEI. Trimming took off 2 bases at V and 1 base at J, with 17 bases between the two ends. The length of the CDR3 is 17 residues. DNA of the CDR3: TGTGCCAGCAGTGAACCCGTGAGGGGACAACTTAACTATGGCTACACCTTC. Its translation: CASSEPVRGQLNYGYTF.

The chain carries TRBV6-5 and TRBJ2-5, with D unresolved. The CDR3 contains 14 residues. Germline CDR1 is MNHEY and CDR2 is SVGAGI. Trimming cost V 2 bases and J 7 bases, with 14 bases left between them. The CDR3 nucleotides read TGTGCCAGCAGTTACGGCGACCGCCCAGGGACCCAGTACTTC. The encoded protein is CASSYGDRPGTQYF.

The rearrangement links TRBV1 to TRBJ2-6; TRBD1 is the table's D call, not checked against the DNA. TRBV1 is deemed a pseudogene. The length of the CDR3 is 15 residues. In nucleotides, the CDR3 is TGCACCAGCAGTTGTGCACAAAGTCGGGCCAACGTCCTGACTTTC. As protein: CTSSCAQSRANVLTF.

The rearrangement joins TRBV6-4 to TRBJ1-1; weak D call: TRBD1 (6 bases). This CDR3 spans 13 amino acids. Germline V CDR1 and CDR2: MRHNA, SNTAGT. V dropped 3 bases and J dropped 4 bases, with 9 bases sitting between them. The CDR3 spells CASSEGGGTEAFF. The DNA of the CDR3 is TGTGCCAGCAGTGAAGGGGGGGGCACTGAAGCTTTCTTT.

The rearrangement uses TRBV14 and TRBJ2-2; TRBD1 aligns across 8 bases. With 4 bases clipped from V and 13 bases from J, the junction kept 5 bases outside the gene matches. The V gene's germline CDR1 is SGHDN and CDR2 FVKESK. CDR3 size: 12 residues. CDR3 protein: CASSPGQGGLFF. The CDR3 DNA sequence: TGTGCCAGCAGCCCAGGACAGGGAGGGCTGTTTTTT. Filled out from reference TRBV14 and TRBJ2-2, the complete variable domain reads EAGVTQFPSHSVIEKGQTVTLRCDPISGHDNLYWYRRVMGKEIKFLLHFVKESKQDESGMPNNRFLAERTGGTYSTLKVQPAELEDSGVYFCASSPGQGGLFFGEGSRLTVL.

This chain uses TRBV5-8 with TRBJ2-1, with D perhaps matching TRBD1 (5 bases). From germline, CDR1 is SGHTS and CDR2 YDEGEE. Trimming pared 0 bases from V and 5 bases from J, leaving 18 bases between. The CDR3 covers 17 residues. The DNA of the CDR3 is TGTGCCAGCAGCTTGGTCTTCGCGGCAGGGCGGCACAATGAGCAGTTCTTC. Translated, it gives CASSLVFAAGRHNEQFF.

V and J are TRBV19 and TRBJ2-3; tentatively, D is TRBD1 (6 bases). Trimming pared 9 bases from V and 4 bases from J, leaving 14 bases between. Germline CDR1 and CDR2: LNHDA and SQIVND (reference sequence). The CDR3 covers 13 residues. The CDR3 nucleotides read TGTGCCAGCTCTGGGGGCACGGCAGATACGCAGTATTTT. Its protein is CASSGGTADTQYF.

The chain links TRBV2 to TRBJ1-4; 7 bases match TRBD1. The germline gives CDR1 SNHLY, CDR2 FYNNEI. V shed 4 bases, J shed 7 bases, and the junction held 6 bases outside the gene matches. The CDR3 has 14 residues. The DNA for the CDR3 is TGTGCCAGCAGTGGCCTGACAGGGAGTGAAAAACTGTTTTTT. Its translation is CASSGLTGSEKLFF.

A single count supports this clone. CDR3 sequence (DNA): TGTGCCAGCAGCGTAGCTAGCGGGAGGGCCGGGGAGACCCAGTACTTC. Protein sequence: CASSVASGRAGETQYF. J is TRBJ2-5 and V is TRBV9, with 12 bases that match TRBD2. Germline V gene sequence: CDR1 SGDLS, CDR2 YYNGEE. With 0 bases clipped from V and 5 bases from J, the junction kept 5 bases outside the gene matches. The CDR3 extends over 16 amino acids.

The chain is built from TRBV20-1 and TRBJ1-1, with 8 bases matching TRBD1. CDR1 is DFQATT, CDR2 SNEGSKA, per germline (reference sequence). Trimming at V came to 7 bases and at J to 11 bases, leaving 9 bases not matched to a gene. This CDR3 comprises 11 residues. CDR3 residues: CSVPTGGLAFF. Here the CDR3 DNA reads TGCAGTGTCCCAACAGGGGGACTGGCTTTCTTT.

This clone has ten or more counts. V usage is TRBV6-6 and J usage is TRBJ2-3, with TRBD2 matching 11 bases. The germline V gene has CDR1 MNHNY and CDR2 SVGAGI (reference sequence). The CDR3 contains 16 residues. V lost 6 bases to trimming and J lost 6 bases; unmatched junction nucleotides: 11. The CDR3 nucleotides read TGTGCCAGCAGGTATCCGACTAGCGGGGAAGCGGATACGCAGTATTTT. Protein: CASRYPTSGEADTQYF.

The chain employs TRBV7-6 and TRBJ2-1; 8 positions match TRBD1. CDR3 size: 17 residues. Germline-derived CDR1 and CDR2 are SGHVS and FNYEAQ. The trim removed 1 base at V and 0 bases at J, leaving 5 bases unmatched. The CDR3 region has the DNA TGTGCCAGCAGCTTAGGGACAGGGCGCGGCTCCTACAATGAGCAGTTCTTC. Translating it yields CASSLGTGRGSYNEQFF.

The CDR3, as DNA: TGTGCCAGCAGCTACGGACTAGCGGGAGGAACCTTCCCTGAGCAGTACTTC. It codes for CASSYGLAGGTFPEQYF. The V call is TRBV11-2, the J call TRBJ2-7, with TRBD2 identical over 14 bases. The V and J ends lost 4 bases and 7 bases, in that order; junction bases with no gene match: 12. Germline V gene data show CDR1 as SGHAT and CDR2 as FQNNGV. The CDR3 spans 17 residues.

V and J are TRBV6-1 and TRBJ1-5; 8 bases agree with TRBD1. In germline, CDR1 is MNHNS, CDR2 SASEGT. Trimming removed 2 bases from V and 4 bases from J; junction bases left unmatched: 19. CDR3 length: 20 residues. The CDR3 region is CASSEIRYRQGYLRNQPQHF. In DNA form, the CDR3 reads TGTGCCAGCAGTGAAATTAGGTATAGACAGGGGTACCTTAGGAATCAGCCCCAGCATTTT.